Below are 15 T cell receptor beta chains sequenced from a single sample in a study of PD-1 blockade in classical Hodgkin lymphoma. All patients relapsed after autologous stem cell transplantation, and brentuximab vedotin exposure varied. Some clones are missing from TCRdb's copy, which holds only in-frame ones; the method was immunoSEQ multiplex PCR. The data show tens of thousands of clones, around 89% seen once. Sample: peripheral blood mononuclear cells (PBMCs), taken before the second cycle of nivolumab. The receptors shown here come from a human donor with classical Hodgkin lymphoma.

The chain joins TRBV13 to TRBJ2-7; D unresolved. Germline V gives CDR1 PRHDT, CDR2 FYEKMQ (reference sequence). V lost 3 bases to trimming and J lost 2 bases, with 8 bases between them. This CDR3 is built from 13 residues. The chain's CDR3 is CASSFGPTYEQYF. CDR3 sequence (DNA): TGTGCCAGCAGCTTTGGACCGACCTACGAGCAGTACTTC.

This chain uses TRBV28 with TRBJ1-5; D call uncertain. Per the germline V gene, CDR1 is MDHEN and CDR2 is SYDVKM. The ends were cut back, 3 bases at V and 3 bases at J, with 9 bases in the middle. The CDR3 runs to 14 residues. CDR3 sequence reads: CASSLLGINQPQHF. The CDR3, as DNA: TGTGCCAGCAGTTTGTTAGGGATCAATCAGCCCCAGCATTTT.

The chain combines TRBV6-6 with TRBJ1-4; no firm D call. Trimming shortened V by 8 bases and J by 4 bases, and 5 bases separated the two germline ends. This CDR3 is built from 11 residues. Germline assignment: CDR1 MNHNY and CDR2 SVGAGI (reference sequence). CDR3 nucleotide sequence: TGTGCCAGCGGACGTAATGAAAAACTGTTTTTT. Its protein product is CASGRNEKLFF.

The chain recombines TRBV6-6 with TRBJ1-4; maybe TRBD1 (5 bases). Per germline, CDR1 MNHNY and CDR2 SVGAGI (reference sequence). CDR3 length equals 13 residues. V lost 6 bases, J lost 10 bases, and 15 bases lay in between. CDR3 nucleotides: TGTGCCAGCAGCGGACGGCGGGACGTAAAACTGTTTTTT. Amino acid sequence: CASSGRRDVKLFF.

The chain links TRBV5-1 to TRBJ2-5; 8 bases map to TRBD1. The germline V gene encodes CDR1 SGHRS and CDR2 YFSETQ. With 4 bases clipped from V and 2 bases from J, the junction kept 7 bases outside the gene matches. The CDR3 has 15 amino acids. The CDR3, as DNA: TGCGCCAGCAGCGTAACTGGGACAGGACAAGAGACCCAGTACTTC. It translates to CASSVTGTGQETQYF.

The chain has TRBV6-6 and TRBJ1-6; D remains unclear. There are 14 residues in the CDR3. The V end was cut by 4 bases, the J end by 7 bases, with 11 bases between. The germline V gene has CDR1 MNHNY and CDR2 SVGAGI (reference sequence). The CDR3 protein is CASSSSTGNSPLHF. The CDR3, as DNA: TGTGCCAGCAGTTCGTCGACGGGAAATTCACCCCTCCACTTT.

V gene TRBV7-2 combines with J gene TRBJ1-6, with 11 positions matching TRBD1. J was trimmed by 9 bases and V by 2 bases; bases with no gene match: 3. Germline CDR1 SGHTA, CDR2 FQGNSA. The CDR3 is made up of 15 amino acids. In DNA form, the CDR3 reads TGTGCCAGCAGCTTACAGGACAGGGGGCCTTCACCCCTCCACTTT. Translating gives CASSLQDRGPSPLHF.

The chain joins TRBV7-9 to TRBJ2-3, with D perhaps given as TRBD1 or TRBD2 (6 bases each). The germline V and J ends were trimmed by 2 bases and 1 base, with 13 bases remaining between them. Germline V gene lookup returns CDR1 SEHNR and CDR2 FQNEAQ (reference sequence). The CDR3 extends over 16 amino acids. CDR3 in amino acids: CASSLWGAEGTDTQYF. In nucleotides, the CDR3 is TGTGCCAGCAGCTTATGGGGGGCGGAGGGCACAGATACGCAGTATTTT.

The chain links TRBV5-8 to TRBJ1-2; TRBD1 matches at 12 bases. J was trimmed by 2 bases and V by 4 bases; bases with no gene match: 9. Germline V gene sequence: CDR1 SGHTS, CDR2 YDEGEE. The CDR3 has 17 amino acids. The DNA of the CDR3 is TGTGCCAGCAGCGCCTCCGGGACAGGGGGCGGAAACTATGGCTACACCTTC. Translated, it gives CASSASGTGGGNYGYTF.

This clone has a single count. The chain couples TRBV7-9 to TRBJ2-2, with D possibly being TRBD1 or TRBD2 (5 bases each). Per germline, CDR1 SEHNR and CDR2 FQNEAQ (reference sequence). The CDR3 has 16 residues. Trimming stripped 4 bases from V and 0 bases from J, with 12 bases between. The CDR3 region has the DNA TGTGCCAGCAGCTCCCGGGACCAGTCGAACACCGGGGAGCTGTTTTTT. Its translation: CASSSRDQSNTGELFF.

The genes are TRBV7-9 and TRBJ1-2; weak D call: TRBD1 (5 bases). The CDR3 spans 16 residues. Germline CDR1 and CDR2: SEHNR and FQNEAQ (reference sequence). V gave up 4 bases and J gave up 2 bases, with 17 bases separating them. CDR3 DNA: TGTGCCAGCAGCTCCTTTGGGGGATCTATAAACTATGGCTACACCTTC. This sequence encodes CASSSFGGSINYGYTF.

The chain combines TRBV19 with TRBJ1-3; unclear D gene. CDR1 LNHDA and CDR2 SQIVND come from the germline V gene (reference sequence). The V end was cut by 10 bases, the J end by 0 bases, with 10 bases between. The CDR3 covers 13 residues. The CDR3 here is CATSWASGNTIYF. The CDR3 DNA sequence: TGTGCCACCTCATGGGCCTCTGGAAACACCATATATTTT. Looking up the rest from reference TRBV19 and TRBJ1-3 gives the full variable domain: DGGITQSPKYLFRKEGQNVTLSCEQNLNHDAMYWYRQDPGQGLRLIYYSQIVNDFQKGDIAEGYSVSREKKESFPLTVTSAQKNPTAFYLCATSWASGNTIYFGEGSWLTVV.

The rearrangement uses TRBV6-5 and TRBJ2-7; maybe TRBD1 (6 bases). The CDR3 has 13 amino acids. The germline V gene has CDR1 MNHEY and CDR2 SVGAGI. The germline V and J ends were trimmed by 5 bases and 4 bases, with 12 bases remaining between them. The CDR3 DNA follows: TGTGCCAGCAGTCCGGGACACCAATACGAGCAGTACTTC. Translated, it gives CASSPGHQYEQYF.

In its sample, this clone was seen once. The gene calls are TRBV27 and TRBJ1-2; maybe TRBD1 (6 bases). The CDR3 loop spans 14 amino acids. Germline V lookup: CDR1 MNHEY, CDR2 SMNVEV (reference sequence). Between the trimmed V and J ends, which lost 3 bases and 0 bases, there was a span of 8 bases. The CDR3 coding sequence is TGTGCCAGCAGTTTGGGGGGCGCTAACTATGGCTACACCTTC. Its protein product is CASSLGGANYGYTF.

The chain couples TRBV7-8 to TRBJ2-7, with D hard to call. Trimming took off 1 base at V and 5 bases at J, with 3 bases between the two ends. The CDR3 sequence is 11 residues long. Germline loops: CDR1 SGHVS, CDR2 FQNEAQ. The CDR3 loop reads CASSLGDEQYF. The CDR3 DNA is TGTGCCAGCAGCTTAGGGGACGAGCAGTACTTC.